Presented here are 28 T cell receptor beta chains from one specimen sequenced in a study of blood T cell repertoires in COVID-19. Libraries were prepared by immunoSEQ multiplex PCR; TCRdb keeps only in-frame clonotypes and omits some of them. The sample shows about 320,000 clones, around nine tenths of them seen only once. Sequenced material: peripheral blood. Receptors originate from a woman in her 30s with COVID-19, enrolled during active disease.

This clone was seen a few times. J is TRBJ1-3 and V is TRBV18; 7 bases agree with TRBD1. The ends lost 3 bases at V and 0 bases at J; junction bases unmatched: 5. This CDR3 comprises 16 residues. CDR1 and CDR2 from the germline V gene are KGHSH and LQKENI. The DNA of the CDR3 is TGTGCCAGCTCACCGCAGGGGGTCTCCTCTGGAAACACCATATATTTT. This sequence encodes CASSPQGVSSGNTIYF.

The chain employs TRBV3-1 (or the pseudogene TRBV3-2) and TRBJ2-7; a possible D gene is TRBD1 (5 bases). The CDR3 totals 14 residues. Trimming shortened V by 2 bases and J by 3 bases, and 11 bases separated the two germline ends. Germline V gene data show CDR1 as LGHDT and CDR2 as YNNKEL (reference sequence). The CDR3 DNA reads TGTGCCAGCAGCCAAACCTTGACAGTCTACGAGCAGTACTTC. Its translation: CASSQTLTVYEQYF.

The chain links TRBV13 to TRBJ2-1, with D unresolved. Trimming cost V 0 bases and J 3 bases, with 3 bases left between them. This CDR3 is built from 13 residues. Looked up from germline, CDR1 is PRHDT and CDR2 is FYEKMQ (reference sequence). The CDR3 loop reads CASSLGSYNEQFF. The CDR3 DNA is TGTGCCAGCAGCTTAGGGAGCTACAATGAGCAGTTCTTC.

The rearrangement uses TRBV18 and TRBJ1-5, with 8 bases lining up with TRBD1. CDR1 is KGHSH and CDR2 is LQKENI in the germline V gene. The length of the CDR3 is 16 residues. J gave up 5 bases and V 3 bases, and 9 bases lay outside the gene matches. CDR3 in amino acids: CASSPLTGQGHQPQHF. DNA for the CDR3: TGTGCCAGCTCACCTCTCACCGGACAGGGACATCAGCCCCAGCATTTT.

This chain joins TRBV7-9 and TRBJ2-3; 7 bases are a match to TRBD2. The germline CDR1 and CDR2 sequences are SEHNR and FQNEAQ (reference sequence). The CDR3 contains 17 residues. With 5 bases clipped from V and 0 bases from J, the junction kept 11 bases outside the gene matches. The CDR3 bases are TGTGCCAGCAGCCTTCTAAGGTCTAGCGGTAGCACAGATACGCAGTATTTT. Translation: CASSLLRSSGSTDTQYF.

This clone was recorded a few times. Additional DNA sequences in this sample encode the identical CDR3. The chain joins TRBV5-4 to TRBJ1-2, with TRBD1 as a possible D gene (5 bases). V was pared by 4 bases and J by 0 bases, with 7 bases between. Per germline, CDR1 SGHNT and CDR2 YYREEE (reference sequence). The CDR3 has 13 amino acids. The CDR3 here is CASSPDTNYGYTF. Written as DNA, the CDR3 is TGTGCCAGCAGCCCGGACACTAACTATGGCTACACCTTC.

The chain links TRBV19 to TRBJ2-6; D is uncertain. In germline, CDR1 is LNHDA, CDR2 SQIVND (reference sequence). V gave up 2 bases and J gave up 0 bases, with 5 bases separating them. This CDR3 region has 15 residues. DNA of the CDR3: TGTGCCAGTAGTATACGGAGCTCTGGGGCCAACGTCCTGACTTTC. Its translation: CASSIRSSGANVLTF.

As for this clone: Other DNA sequences in this specimen translate into the identical CDR3. The chain couples TRBV7-9 to TRBJ2-7; weak D call: TRBD1 (5 bases). Trimming pared 1 base from V and 3 bases from J, leaving 7 bases between. The germline V gene has CDR1 SEHNR and CDR2 FQNEAQ (reference sequence). The CDR3 consists of 13 residues. Here the CDR3 reads CASSLGQFYEQYF. CDR3 bases: TGTGCCAGCAGCTTAGGACAGTTCTACGAGCAGTACTTC.

This clone appeared a single time. This chain links TRBV6-5 with TRBJ1-2; 8 bases are shared with TRBD1. From germline, CDR1 is MNHEY and CDR2 SVGAGI. The trim removed 6 bases at V and 3 bases at J, leaving 9 bases unmatched. The CDR3 runs 15 residues. The CDR3 loop reads CASSRSRGHDYGYTF. The CDR3 DNA sequence: TGTGCCAGCAGCCGTAGCAGGGGGCATGACTATGGCTACACCTTC.

This rearrangement joins TRBV11-3 to TRBJ2-1, with TRBD1 identical over 7 bases. With V trimmed by 4 bases and J by 0 bases, 12 bases remained unmatched. The germline V gene has CDR1 SGHNT and CDR2 YENEEA. The length of the CDR3 is 18 residues. CDR3 sequence: CASSSRRQGRSSYNEQFF. The CDR3 DNA reads as TGTGCCAGCAGCTCCCGACGACAGGGACGAAGCTCCTACAATGAGCAGTTCTTC.

The rearrangement joins TRBV27 to TRBJ2-5; 8 bases fit TRBD2. After removal of 5 bases from V and 1 base from J, the junction contained 6 bases not matched to a gene. The CDR3 runs to 15 residues. CDR1 and CDR2 from the germline V gene are MNHEY and SMNVEV (reference sequence). CDR3 loop: CASSPTGGTQETQYF. The CDR3 nucleotides read TGTGCCAGCAGTCCGACGGGGGGGACCCAAGAGACCCAGTACTTC.

The chain combines TRBV24-1 with TRBJ2-2; TRBD2 aligns across 15 bases. The germline CDR1 and CDR2 sequences are KGHDR and SFDVKD. The CDR3 runs to 16 residues. V lost 9 bases, J lost 1 base, and 2 bases stayed unmatched. The CDR3 nucleotides read TGTGCCACCGGGACTAGCGGGGGGCTGAACACCGGGGAGCTGTTTTTT. Amino acid sequence: CATGTSGGLNTGELFF.

This rearrangement joins TRBV7-2 to TRBJ1-5; unclear D gene. The CDR3 covers 13 residues. V lost 5 bases to trimming and J lost 9 bases, with 14 bases between them. From germline, CDR1 is SGHTA and CDR2 FQGNSA. CDR3 DNA sequence: TGTGCCAGCAGCCGTCAGGTCGAGCTGCCCCAGCATTTT. This gives the protein CASSRQVELPQHF.

The chain combines TRBV7-6 with TRBJ1-1, with 8 nucleotides matching TRBD1. The CDR3 contains 16 residues. J gave up 1 base and V 3 bases, and 7 bases lay outside the gene matches. Germline V CDR1 and CDR2: SGHVS, FNYEAQ. The CDR3 DNA reads TGTGCCAGCAGCTTTCAGGGGGCGATGGGGAACACTGAAGCTTTCTTT. It translates to CASSFQGAMGNTEAFF.

This clone was seen a single time. The chain has TRBV5-6 and TRBJ2-7; no definite D call. The CDR3 runs 15 residues. The ends were cut back, 0 bases at V and 5 bases at J, with 15 bases in the middle. The germline gives CDR1 SGHDT, CDR2 YYEEEE. The CDR3 is CASSLGYIAPNEQYF. The DNA of the CDR3 is TGTGCCAGCAGCTTGGGTTACATCGCCCCCAACGAGCAGTACTTC.

The genes are TRBV29-1 and TRBJ1-2; 10 nucleotides match TRBD1. J gave up 6 bases and V 7 bases, and 5 bases lay outside the gene matches. Looked up from germline, CDR1 is SQVTM and CDR2 is ANQGSEA. The CDR3 covers 12 residues. CDR3 sequence reads: CSARDRGDGYTF. DNA for the CDR3: TGCAGCGCCAGGGACAGGGGCGATGGCTACACCTTC.

This clone was detected a few times. A much more abundant neighbour one base away suggests this may be a read error. The chain recombines TRBV7-2 with TRBJ2-7; D is perhaps TRBD1 (5 bases). The CDR3 is made up of 13 amino acids. CDR1 SGHTA and CDR2 FQGNSA come from the germline V gene. V lost 1 base and J 1 base, leaving 5 bases between the germline ends. The CDR3, as DNA: TGTGCCAGCAGCTTAGACAGGTCCTACGAGCAGTACTTC. Translating it yields CASSLDRSYEQYF.

This chain uses TRBV5-4 with TRBJ1-2; 7 nucleotides line up with TRBD1. Germline CDR1 reads SGHNT; CDR2 reads YYREEE (reference sequence). The V segment lost 4 bases and the J segment 6 bases; nucleotides outside the gene matches: 12. The CDR3 is made up of 15 amino acids. Here the CDR3 DNA reads TGTGCCAGCAGCCCAGAACCCGACAGGGAGGATGGCTACACCTTC. Its translation is CASSPEPDREDGYTF.

The gene calls are TRBV29-1 and TRBJ2-2, with 8 nucleotides matching TRBD1. Germline loops: CDR1 SQVTM, CDR2 ANQGSEA. The junction had 2 bases not matched to a gene; V was cut back by 7 bases and J by 1 base. The CDR3 has 13 amino acids. The CDR3 DNA reads as TGCAGCGCGGGACAGGTGAACACCGGGGAGCTGTTTTTT. It specifies CSAGQVNTGELFF.

The chain is built from TRBV4-1 and TRBJ1-5; a possible D gene is TRBD1 (5 bases). Per the germline V gene, CDR1 is MGHRA and CDR2 is YSYEKL. The CDR3 extends over 15 amino acids. V gave up 0 bases and J gave up 4 bases, with 10 bases separating them. Here the CDR3 reads CASSQDVRGNQPQHF. The CDR3 DNA is TGCGCCAGCAGCCAAGATGTAAGGGGAAATCAGCCCCAGCATTTT.

The DNA of the CDR3 is TGTGCCAGCAGCGTAGACAGAGACCCAACTAATGAAAAACTGTTTTTT. This sequence encodes CASSVDRDPTNEKLFF. The chain combines TRBV9 with TRBJ1-4; D is uncertain. CDR3 length: 16 residues. V was pared by 0 bases and J by 0 bases, with 9 bases between. Germline V gene sequence: CDR1 SGDLS, CDR2 YYNGEE.

CDR3 DNA sequence: TGCGCCAGCAGCGTCGAAGGGGACTATGGCTACACCTTC. Protein: CASSVEGDYGYTF. The rearrangement links TRBV5-1 to TRBJ1-2, with D perhaps matching TRBD1 (5 bases). Germline CDR1 and CDR2: SGHRS and YFSETQ. V lost 4 bases to trimming and J lost 3 bases, with 10 bases between them. The CDR3 is made up of 13 amino acids.

The chain is built from TRBV28 and TRBJ2-3; 12 nucleotides align to TRBD2. This CDR3 comprises 18 residues. Germline CDR1 and CDR2: MDHEN and SYDVKM. J was trimmed by 0 bases and V by 6 bases; bases with no gene match: 10. Written as DNA, the CDR3 is TGTGCCAGCAGAACACCTGCCGGACTAGCGGGGAGCACAGATACGCAGTATTTT. This codes for CASRTPAGLAGSTDTQYF.

The genes are TRBV28 and TRBJ1-1, with TRBD1 as a possible D gene (6 bases). V gave up 7 bases and J gave up 7 bases, with 16 bases separating them. Germline loops: CDR1 MDHEN, CDR2 SYDVKM. The CDR3 consists of 13 residues. The CDR3 reads CASTLRGGLEAFF. The DNA of the CDR3 is TGTGCCAGCACCCTCCGAGGGGGTCTTGAAGCTTTCTTT.

The CDR3 coding sequence is TGTGCCAGCAGTGAGCGAGAGAACACTGAAGCTTTCTTT. Protein product: CASSERENTEAFF. The rearrangement uses TRBV6-4 and TRBJ1-1; no clear D gene. Germline loops: CDR1 MRHNA, CDR2 SNTAGT. CDR3 length equals 13 residues. Deletions cut 3 bases from V and 1 base from J, with 6 bases between.

This chain joins TRBV19 and TRBJ1-1; tentatively, D is TRBD1 (6 bases). This CDR3 has 15 residues. V was cut by 5 bases and J by 1 base, with 14 bases left in between. Germline lookup yields CDR1 LNHDA and CDR2 SQIVND (reference sequence). DNA for the CDR3: TGTGCCAGTAGTCGCGGGGGCTTTCGGAACACTGAAGCTTTCTTT. Amino acid sequence: CASSRGGFRNTEAFF.

V usage is TRBV24-1 and J usage is TRBJ2-5; TRBD1 aligns across 9 bases. J was trimmed by 5 bases and V by 4 bases; bases with no gene match: 13. Germline-derived CDR1 and CDR2 are KGHDR and SFDVKD. This CDR3 has 17 amino acids. CDR3 coding DNA: TGTGCCACCAGTGAACGAGGACAGGGGTCTTGGGGGGAGACCCAGTACTTC. Its protein product is CATSERGQGSWGETQYF.

The rearrangement uses TRBV5-8 and TRBJ1-1; no firm D call. The CDR3 loop spans 13 amino acids. Germline V gene lookup returns CDR1 SGHTS and CDR2 YDEGEE. Trimming took off 1 base at V and 5 bases at J, with 9 bases between the two ends. The CDR3 sequence: CASSLYYSTEAFF. CDR3 nucleotides: TGTGCCAGCAGCTTGTACTACTCAACTGAAGCTTTCTTT. Complete variable domain (other parts from reference TRBV5-8 and TRBJ1-1): EAGVTQSPTHLIKTRGQQATLRCSPISGHTSVYWYQQALGLGLQFLLWYDEGEERNRGNFPPRFSGRQFPNYSSELNVNALELEDSALYLCASSLYYSTEAFFGQGTRLTVV.